Below, 2 T cell receptor beta chains from the same sample are listed, as sequenced in a study of shared T cell receptors in the human thymus. Clones were read by immunoSEQ multiplex PCR, and TCRdb kept only the in-frame ones, dropping some. The sample lists around 340,000 clones; 95% were seen once. Sequences were obtained from thymocytes. The receptors stem from a human donor.

CDR3 nucleotide sequence: TGCGCCAGCAGCCGAGCCCGGGACAGGTCTAGAGGGACAGATACGCAGTATTTT. It yields the protein CASSRARDRSRGTDTQYF. The chain carries TRBV4-1 and TRBJ2-3; 8 nucleotides agree with TRBD1. This CDR3 contains 18 residues. The ends lost 4 bases at V and 3 bases at J; junction bases unmatched: 15. In germline, CDR1 is MGHRA, CDR2 YSYEKL.

This chain uses TRBV15 with TRBJ1-5; tentatively, D is TRBD1 (6 bases). This CDR3 region has 18 residues. Germline assignment: CDR1 LNHNV and CDR2 YYDKDF (reference sequence). V was pared by 1 base and J by 3 bases, with 19 bases between. The CDR3 DNA is TGTGCCACCAGCAGAGGCTTTACAGGGCAGGGGAACAATCAGCCCCAGCATTTT. Translating gives CATSRGFTGQGNNQPQHF.